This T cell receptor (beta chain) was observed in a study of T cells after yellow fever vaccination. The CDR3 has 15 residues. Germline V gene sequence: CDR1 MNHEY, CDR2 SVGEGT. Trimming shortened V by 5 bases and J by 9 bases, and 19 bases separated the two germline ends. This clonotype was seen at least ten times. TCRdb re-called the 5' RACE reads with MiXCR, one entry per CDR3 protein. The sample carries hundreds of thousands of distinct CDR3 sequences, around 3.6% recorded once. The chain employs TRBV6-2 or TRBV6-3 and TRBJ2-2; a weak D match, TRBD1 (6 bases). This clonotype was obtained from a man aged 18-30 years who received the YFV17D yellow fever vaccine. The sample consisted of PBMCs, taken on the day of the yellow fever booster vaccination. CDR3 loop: CASSPPQNRDRELFF. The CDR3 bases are TGTGCCAGCAGTCCACCCCAAAACAGGGACCGGGAGCTGTTTTTT.